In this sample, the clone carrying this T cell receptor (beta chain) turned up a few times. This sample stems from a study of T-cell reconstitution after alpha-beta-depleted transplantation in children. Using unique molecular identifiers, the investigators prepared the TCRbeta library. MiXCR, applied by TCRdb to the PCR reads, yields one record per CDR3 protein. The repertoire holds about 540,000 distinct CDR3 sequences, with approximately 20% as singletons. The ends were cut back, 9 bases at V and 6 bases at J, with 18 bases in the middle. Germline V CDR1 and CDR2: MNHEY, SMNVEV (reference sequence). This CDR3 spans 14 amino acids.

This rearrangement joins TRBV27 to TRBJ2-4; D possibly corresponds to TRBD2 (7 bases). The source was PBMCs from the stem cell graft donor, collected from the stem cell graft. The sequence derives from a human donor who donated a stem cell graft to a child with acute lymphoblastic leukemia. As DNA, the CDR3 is TGTGCCAGTCGGTGGGGGGGCGCGGGAAACATTCAGTACTTC. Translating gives CASRWGGAGNIQYF.